The 17 T cell receptor beta chains below were found in one sample sequenced in a study of blood T cell repertoires in COVID-19. Data came from immunoSEQ multiplex PCR; TCRdb stores just in-frame clones and leaves some out. The profile shows some 140,000 clones, 84% of them singletons. Sequencing was carried out using PBMCs or T cells enriched from blood (not recorded which). The receptors originated from a man aged 35 to 55 with acute COVID-19.

The chain recombines TRBV2 with TRBJ2-4, with 7 bases aligning to TRBD1. The CDR3 length is 18 residues. Germline lookup yields CDR1 SNHLY and CDR2 FYNNEI. The junction had 14 bases not matched to a gene; V was cut back by 4 bases and J by 2 bases. CDR3 in DNA: TGTGCCAGCAGTGTATCCGACAGGGCCGACGGGACCAAAAACATTCAGTACTTC. The encoded protein is CASSVSDRADGTKNIQYF. The full variable domain, completed using reference TRBV2 and TRBJ2-4, is EPEVTQTPSHQVTQMGQEVILRCVPISNHLYFYWYRQILGQKVEFLVSFYNNEISEKSEIFDDQFSVERPDGSNFTLKIRSTKLEDSAMYFCASSVSDRADGTKNIQYFGAGTRLSVL.

The chain recombines TRBV4-1 with TRBJ1-2; TRBD1 might be the D (5 bases). CDR1 MGHRA and CDR2 YSYEKL come from the germline V gene. The CDR3 runs 14 residues. Trimming took 2 bases from V and 6 from J, leaving 13 bases between them. The CDR3 DNA reads TGCGCCAGCAGCCAAAGCGGGGCAGTCCATGGCTACACCTTC. Translated, it gives CASSQSGAVHGYTF.

The genes are TRBV29-1 and TRBJ1-1; no definite D call. This CDR3 has 11 amino acids. Trimming left V 7 bases short and J 5 bases short, with 11 bases between. CDR1 SQVTM and CDR2 ANQGSEA come from the germline V gene. The chain's CDR3 is CSDGSETEAFF. The CDR3 DNA follows: TGCAGCGACGGCAGCGAGACTGAAGCTTTCTTT.

This chain connects TRBV11-2 to TRBJ1-6; the D is unclear. The germline V and J ends were trimmed by 1 base and 10 bases, with 11 bases remaining between them. Germline CDR1 and CDR2: SGHAT and FQNNGV. The CDR3 has 14 amino acids. The DNA of the CDR3 is TGTGCCAGCAGCTTAGGTACAGCTGGGTCACCCCTCCACTTT. It specifies CASSLGTAGSPLHF. The complete variable domain, with remaining parts taken from reference TRBV11-2 and TRBJ1-6, reads EAGVAQSPRYKIIEKRQSVAFWCNPISGHATLYWYQQILGQGPKLLIQFQNNGVVDDSQLPKDRFSAERLKGVDSTLKIQPAKLEDSAVYLCASSLGTAGSPLHFGNGTRLTVT.

The V call is TRBV2, the J call TRBJ1-3; D might be TRBD1 (6 bases). Germline CDR1 is SNHLY and CDR2 is FYNNEI. There are 15 residues in the CDR3. V gave up 9 bases and J gave up 8 bases, with 23 bases separating them. CDR3 coding DNA: TGTGCCAGTACTGGGAGGGGCTCCAAGGGGGACACCATATATTTT. Encoded protein: CASTGRGSKGDTIYF.

This rearrangement joins TRBV6-2 or TRBV6-3 to TRBJ2-7; a possible D gene is TRBD1 (5 bases). Germline V lookup: CDR1 MNHEY, CDR2 SVGEGT. Trimming cost V 6 bases and J 6 bases, with 15 bases left between them. The CDR3 runs to 13 residues. The CDR3 DNA reads TGTGCCAGCAGCCCACTACAGGTTGTCGAGCAGTACTTC. Residues: CASSPLQVVEQYF.

The chain combines TRBV6-5 with TRBJ2-7; maybe TRBD1 (5 bases). Germline V gives CDR1 MNHEY, CDR2 SVGAGI. Deletions cut 5 bases from V and 1 base from J, with 12 bases between. The CDR3 contains 14 residues. The CDR3 reads CASSPYRLSYEQYF. For the CDR3, the DNA is TGTGCCAGCAGTCCCTACAGGTTGTCCTACGAGCAGTACTTC.

The gene calls are TRBV2 and TRBJ2-1, with TRBD2 identical over 9 bases. Germline CDR1 reads SNHLY; CDR2 reads FYNNEI. The CDR3 loop spans 17 amino acids. V dropped 6 bases and J dropped 8; count of bases not matched to a gene: 17. The CDR3 coding sequence is TGTGCCAGCAGCCCCCGGGGTAGCGGGAGAGTGGTGGATGAGCAGTTCTTC. This translates into CASSPRGSGRVVDEQFF.

This chain joins TRBV7-9 and TRBJ1-4, with D possibly matching TRBD1 (6 bases). CDR3 length: 15 residues. The germline CDR1 and CDR2 sequences are SEHNR and FQNEAQ (reference sequence). Trimming pared 5 bases from V and 4 bases from J, leaving 14 bases between. The CDR3 spells CASSASTGLNEKLFF. The CDR3 DNA is TGTGCCAGCAGCGCCTCGACAGGCCTTAATGAAAAACTGTTTTTT.

The V gene is TRBV11-2, the J gene TRBJ2-1, with D possibly matching TRBD2 (7 bases). There are 14 residues in the CDR3. Germline CDR1 reads SGHAT; CDR2 reads FQNNGV. The V gene lost 5 bases and the J gene lost 9 bases, with 17 bases spanning the gap. CDR3 sequence reads: CASSPRTRGVEQFF. The CDR3, as DNA: TGTGCCAGCAGCCCCAGGACTAGGGGGGTTGAGCAGTTCTTC.

The chain couples TRBV15 to TRBJ1-2; weak D call: TRBD1 (6 bases). Germline V gene data show CDR1 as LNHNV and CDR2 as YYDKDF (reference sequence). The CDR3 consists of 15 residues. Trimming pared 0 bases from V and 4 bases from J, leaving 12 bases between. CDR3 nucleotide sequence: TGTGCCACCAGCAGAGATCGGACAGCCATCTATGGCTACACCTTC. Its translation is CATSRDRTAIYGYTF.

The CDR3 sequence is CASSSRFTEAFF. The CDR3 bases are TGTGCCAGCAGCTCCCGGTTCACTGAAGCTTTCTTT. The chain joins TRBV11-2 to TRBJ1-1; D ambiguous. CDR1 is SGHAT and CDR2 is FQNNGV in the germline V gene. Trimming took off 4 bases at V and 4 bases at J, with 7 bases between the two ends. CDR3 length: 12 residues.

V usage is TRBV9 and J usage is TRBJ1-1; 7 nucleotides line up with TRBD1. There are 13 residues in the CDR3. Trimming at V came to 8 bases and at J to 0 bases, leaving 4 bases not matched to a gene. Germline-derived CDR1 and CDR2 are SGDLS and YYNGEE. The CDR3 DNA reads TGTGCCAGTTCCCAGGGGGTGAACACTGAAGCTTTCTTT. Translated, it gives CASSQGVNTEAFF.

In its sample, this clone was seen once. The V gene is TRBV5-6, the J gene TRBJ1-5; D possibly corresponds to TRBD1 (6 bases). The germline CDR1 and CDR2 sequences are SGHDT and YYEEEE. With 3 bases removed from V and 4 bases from J, the gap between germline ends came to 8 bases. The CDR3 is 13 amino acids. The CDR3, as DNA: TGTGCCAGCAGCTACAGGGCTAATCAGCCCCAGCATTTT. Protein product: CASSYRANQPQHF. Based on the CDR3 plus reference TRBV5-6 and TRBJ1-5, the full variable domain is DAGVTQSPTHLIKTRGQQVTLRCSPKSGHDTVSWYQQALGQGPQFIFQYYEEEERQRGNFPDRFSGHQFPNYSSELNVNALLLGDSALYLCASSYRANQPQHFGDGTRLSIL.

The chain has TRBV28 and TRBJ1-5, with TRBD1 matching 10 bases. V shed 3 bases, J shed 4 bases, and the junction held 12 bases outside the gene matches. CDR1 is MDHEN and CDR2 is SYDVKM in the germline V gene. This CDR3 has 18 amino acids. Here the CDR3 DNA reads TGTGCCAGCAGTTTGAGGCGGTTCGGACAGGGGGAAAATCAGCCCCAGCATTTT. Translation gives CASSLRRFGQGENQPQHF. The full variable domain, completed using reference TRBV28 and TRBJ1-5, is DVKVTQSSRYLVKRTGEKVFLECVQDMDHENMFWYRQDPGLGLRLIYFSYDVKMKEKGDIPEGYSVSREKKERFSLILESASTNQTSMYLCASSLRRFGQGENQPQHFGDGTRLSIL.

The chain has TRBV30 and TRBJ2-7, with D possibly matching TRBD2 (6 bases). Germline CDR1 GTSNPN, CDR2 SVGIG (reference sequence). V was trimmed by 0 bases and J by 7 bases, leaving 13 bases between them. The length of the CDR3 is 13 residues. The CDR3: CAWSVEGPWEQYF. The DNA for the CDR3 is TGTGCCTGGAGTGTGGAGGGTCCCTGGGAGCAGTACTTC.

CDR3 protein: CASSALGQQGAPDNEQFF. As DNA, the CDR3 is TGTGCCAGCAGCGCCTTGGGCCAGCAGGGGGCTCCAGACAATGAGCAGTTCTTC. This rearrangement joins TRBV9 to TRBJ2-1; 8 nucleotides agree with TRBD1. Germline V lookup: CDR1 SGDLS, CDR2 YYNGEE. The CDR3 consists of 18 residues. V was clipped by 3 bases and J by 5 bases; unmatched bases: 16.